The present T cell receptor (beta chain) was sequenced within a study of spatial heterogeneity in lung cancer. All TCR cDNA molecules were individually tagged with a unique molecular identifier. TCRdb re-called the 5' RACE reads through MiXCR, storing one row per CDR3 protein. Of roughly 7,100 distinct CDR3 sequences in the sample, approximately 12% are singletons; the top ten hold about 8.1%. Study-wide points: Mutation tallies in tumors tracked expanded intratumoral alpha and beta TCR counts. Expanded TCR counts, ubiquitous and regional, correlated respectively with ubiquitous and regional nonsynonymous mutation counts.

This CDR3 is built from 13 residues. Trimming removed 6 bases at V and 5 bases at J, with 15 bases between. Germline V lookup: CDR1 SGHRS, CDR2 YFSETQ. This clonotype is medium-sized by share. What it binds is not known. Time point denoted: sample taken at primary tumor resection. Tumor, nontumor lung or frozen PBMC supplied whole RNA that was sequenced unsorted. The sample was lung tumor tissue, taken at surgery. This TCR derives from a male donor with early-stage non-small cell lung cancer. This chain joins TRBV5-1 and TRBJ2-7, with D possibly called TRBD1 or TRBD2 (5 bases each). This CDR3 reads CASTWAGTDEQYF. CDR3 bases: TGCGCCAGCACGTGGGCAGGGACGGACGAGCAGTACTTC.